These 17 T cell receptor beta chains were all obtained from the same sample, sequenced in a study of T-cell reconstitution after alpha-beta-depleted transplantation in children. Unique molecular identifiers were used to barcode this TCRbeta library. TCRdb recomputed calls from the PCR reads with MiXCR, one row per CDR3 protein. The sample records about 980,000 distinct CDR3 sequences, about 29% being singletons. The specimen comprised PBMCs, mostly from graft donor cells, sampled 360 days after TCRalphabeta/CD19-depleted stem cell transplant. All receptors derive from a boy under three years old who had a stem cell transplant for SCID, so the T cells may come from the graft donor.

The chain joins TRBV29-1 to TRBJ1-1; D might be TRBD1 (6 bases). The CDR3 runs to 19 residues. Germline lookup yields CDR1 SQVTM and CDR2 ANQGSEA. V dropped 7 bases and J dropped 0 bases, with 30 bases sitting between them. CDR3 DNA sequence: TGCAGCGCCATCCCCTTGTCGAGGGGGAAAGTATCCATGAACACTGAAGCTTTCTTT. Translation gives CSAIPLSRGKVSMNTEAFF.

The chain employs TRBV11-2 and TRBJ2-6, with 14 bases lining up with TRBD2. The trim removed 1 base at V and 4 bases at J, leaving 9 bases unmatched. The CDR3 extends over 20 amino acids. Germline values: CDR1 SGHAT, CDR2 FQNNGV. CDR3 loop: CASSLGRLAGGPSGANVLTF. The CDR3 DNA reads TGTGCCAGCAGCTTAGGGAGACTAGCGGGGGGGCCTTCGGGGGCCAACGTCCTGACTTTC.

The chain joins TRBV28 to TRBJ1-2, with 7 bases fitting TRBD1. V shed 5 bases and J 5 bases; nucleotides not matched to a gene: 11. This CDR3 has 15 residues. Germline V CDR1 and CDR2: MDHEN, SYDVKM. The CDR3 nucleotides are TGTGCCAGCAGTCCTCCCGGACAGGTTCCTTATGGCTACACCTTC. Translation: CASSPPGQVPYGYTF.

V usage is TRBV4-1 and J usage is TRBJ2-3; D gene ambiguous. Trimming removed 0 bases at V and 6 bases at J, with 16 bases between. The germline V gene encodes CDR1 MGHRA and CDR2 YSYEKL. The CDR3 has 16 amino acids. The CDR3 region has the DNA TGCGCCAGCAGCCAAGATGGGTATAGGCGAGCGGATACGCAGTATTTT. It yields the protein CASSQDGYRRADTQYF.

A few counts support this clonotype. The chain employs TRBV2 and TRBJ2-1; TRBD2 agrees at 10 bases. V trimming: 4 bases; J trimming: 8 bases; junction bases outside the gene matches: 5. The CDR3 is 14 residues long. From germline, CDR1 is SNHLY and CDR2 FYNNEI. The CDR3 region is CASSGLAGVHEQFF. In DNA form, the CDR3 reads TGTGCCAGCAGTGGCCTAGCGGGGGTCCATGAGCAGTTCTTC.

The CDR3 DNA is TGCGCCAGCCACGAGTACAGGGGACAAGAGACCCAGTACTTC. It translates to CASHEYRGQETQYF. The chain uses TRBV5-1 and TRBJ2-5, with 7 bases matching TRBD1. Germline CDR1 is SGHRS and CDR2 is YFSETQ. J lost 2 bases, V lost 7 bases, and 8 bases had no gene match. The CDR3 spans 14 residues.

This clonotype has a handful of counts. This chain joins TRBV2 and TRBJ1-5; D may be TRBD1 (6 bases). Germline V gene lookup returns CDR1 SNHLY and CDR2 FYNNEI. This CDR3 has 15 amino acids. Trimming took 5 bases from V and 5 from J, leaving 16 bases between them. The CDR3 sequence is CASSRDTQNYQPQHF. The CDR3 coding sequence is TGTGCCAGCAGTCGGGACACCCAGAACTATCAGCCCCAGCATTTT.

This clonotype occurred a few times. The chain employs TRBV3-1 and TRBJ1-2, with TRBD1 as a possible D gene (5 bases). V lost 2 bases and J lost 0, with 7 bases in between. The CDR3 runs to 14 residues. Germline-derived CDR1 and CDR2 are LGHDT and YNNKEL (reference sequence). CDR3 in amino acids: CASSQTGPNYGYTF. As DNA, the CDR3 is TGTGCCAGCAGCCAAACAGGCCCTAACTATGGCTACACCTTC. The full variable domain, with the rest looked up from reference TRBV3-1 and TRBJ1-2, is DTAVSQTPKYLVTQMGNDKSIKCEQNLGHDTMYWYKQDSKKFLKIMFSYNNKELIINETVPNRFSPKSPDKAHLNLHINSLELGDSAVYFCASSQTGPNYGYTFGSGTRLTVV.

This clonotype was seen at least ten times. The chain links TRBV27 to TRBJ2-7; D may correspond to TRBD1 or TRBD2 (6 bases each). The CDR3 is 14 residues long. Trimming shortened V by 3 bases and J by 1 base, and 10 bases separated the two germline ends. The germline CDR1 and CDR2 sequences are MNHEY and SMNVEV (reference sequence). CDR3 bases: TGTGCCAGCAGTTTCCGAGGGGGGTCCTACGAGCAGTACTTC. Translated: CASSFRGGSYEQYF.

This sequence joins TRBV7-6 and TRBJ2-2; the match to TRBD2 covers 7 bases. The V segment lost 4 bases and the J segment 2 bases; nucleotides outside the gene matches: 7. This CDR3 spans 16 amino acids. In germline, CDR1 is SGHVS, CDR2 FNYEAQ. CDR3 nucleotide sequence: TGTGCCAGCAGCTCCCCGGCTAGCGGTAACACCGGGGAGCTGTTTTTT. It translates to CASSSPASGNTGELFF.

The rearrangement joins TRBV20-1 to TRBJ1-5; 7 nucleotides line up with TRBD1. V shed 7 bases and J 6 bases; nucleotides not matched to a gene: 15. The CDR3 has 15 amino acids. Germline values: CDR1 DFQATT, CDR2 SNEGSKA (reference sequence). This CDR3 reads CSVGGGQLLGQPQHF. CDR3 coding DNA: TGCAGTGTTGGGGGGGGACAGCTACTCGGTCAGCCCCAGCATTTT.

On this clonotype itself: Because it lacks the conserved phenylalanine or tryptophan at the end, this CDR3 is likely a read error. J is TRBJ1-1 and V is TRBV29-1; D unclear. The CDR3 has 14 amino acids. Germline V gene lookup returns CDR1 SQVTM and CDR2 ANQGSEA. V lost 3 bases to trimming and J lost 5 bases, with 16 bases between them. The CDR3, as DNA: TGCAGCGTTGAGTTTGCGGCCGGGGTTACTGAAGCTTTCTAT. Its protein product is CSVEFAAGVTEAFY.

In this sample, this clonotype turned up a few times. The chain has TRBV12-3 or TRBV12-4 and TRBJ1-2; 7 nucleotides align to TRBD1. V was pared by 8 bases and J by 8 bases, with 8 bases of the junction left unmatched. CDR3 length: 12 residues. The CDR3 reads CASSPGQPGYTF. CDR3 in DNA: TGTGCCAGCTCTCCGGGACAGCCAGGCTACACCTTC.

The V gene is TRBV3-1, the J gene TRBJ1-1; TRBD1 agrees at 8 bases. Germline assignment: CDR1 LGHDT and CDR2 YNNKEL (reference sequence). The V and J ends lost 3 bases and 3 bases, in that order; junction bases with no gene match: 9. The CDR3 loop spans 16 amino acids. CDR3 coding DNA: TGTGCCAGCAGCCAGGACAGGGTGGTTTTGGACACTGAAGCTTTCTTT. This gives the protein CASSQDRVVLDTEAFF.

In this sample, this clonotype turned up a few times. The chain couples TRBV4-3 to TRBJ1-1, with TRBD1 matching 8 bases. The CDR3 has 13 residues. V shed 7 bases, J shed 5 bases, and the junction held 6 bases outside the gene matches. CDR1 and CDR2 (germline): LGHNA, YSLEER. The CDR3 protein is CASMDNRGTEAFF. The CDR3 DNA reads TGCGCCAGCATGGATAACAGGGGGACTGAAGCTTTCTTT.

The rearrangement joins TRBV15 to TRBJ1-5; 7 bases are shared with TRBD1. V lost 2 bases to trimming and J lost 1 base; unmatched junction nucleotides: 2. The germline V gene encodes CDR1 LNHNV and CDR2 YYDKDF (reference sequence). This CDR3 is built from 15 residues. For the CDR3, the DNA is TGTGCCACCAGCAGACAACAGGGGAGCAATCAGCCCCAGCATTTT. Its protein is CATSRQQGSNQPQHF.

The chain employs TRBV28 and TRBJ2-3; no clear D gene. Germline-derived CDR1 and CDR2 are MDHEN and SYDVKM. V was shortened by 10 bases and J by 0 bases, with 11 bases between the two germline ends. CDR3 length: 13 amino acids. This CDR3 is CATRKASTDTQYF. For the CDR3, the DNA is TGTGCCACCAGGAAGGCTAGCACAGATACGCAGTATTTT.